Included here is one TCR beta chain sequence, with context. This sample is part of a study of blood T cell repertoires in COVID-19. The overall study: Samples representing acute and convalescent COVID-19 were sourced from the United States, Italy and Spain. T cells, B-cell-depleted T cells, or PBMCs provided the cDNA or gDNA that served as material.

As processed by the authors: Reference gene primer amplification yielded estimated nucleated cell counts. Libraries were prepared by immunoSEQ multiplex PCR; TCRdb keeps only in-frame clonotypes and omits some of them. The V and J calls and the clone size are those of that table, but D and trimming were determined from the DNA. The table records about 200,000 clones, about 88% of them present only once. This clonotype originated in a middle-aged woman who had recovered from COVID-19. The sample consisted of peripheral blood.

The CDR3: CASSPGTDEQYF. For the CDR3, the DNA is TGTGCCAGCAGCCCCGGGACAGACGAGCAGTACTTC. The V gene is TRBV11-1, the J gene TRBJ2-7; 7 positions match TRBD1. V trimming: 5 bases; J trimming: 5 bases; junction bases outside the gene matches: 3. The CDR3 is 12 residues long. Germline CDR1 reads SGHAT; CDR2 reads FQDESV (reference sequence).